A selection of T cell receptor beta chains follows, all from one sample in a study of cytomegalovirus exposure and HLA in healthy donors. Generated by immunoSEQ multiplex PCR, the TCRdb table keeps only in-frame clones and is missing some. This table holds nearly 200,000 clones, 65% to 90% found once. Input material: PBMCs. The source is a woman aged 25-40 years in good health and CMV-seropositive. Each CDR3 is given with its conserved first and last residue. A D gene is named only where the DNA matches it firmly. Some rows mark clone size as missing; the rest say once, few, many or name a class of expanded clone.

v_call	d_call	clone_size	j_call	cdr3_aa	cdr3_nt
TRBV27	NA	NA	TRBJ1-2	CASSSLKVRDYGYTF	TGTGCCAGCAGCTCACTAAAGGTGCGGGACTATGGCTACACCTTC
TRBV5-6	NA	NA	TRBJ2-1	CASSLLRLVGYNEQFF	TGTGCCAGCAGCTTGCTAAGACTAGTTGGGTACAATGAGCAGTTCTTC
TRBV15	NA	few	TRBJ2-7	CATSRGWETSEQYF	TGTGCCACCAGCAGAGGTTGGGAGACGTCGGAGCAGTACTTC
TRBV2	TRBD1	NA	TRBJ1-4	CASSGTVTEKLFF	TGTGCCAGCAGCGGGACAGTCACCGAAAAACTGTTTTTT
TRBV4-1	TRBD2	once	TRBJ2-3	CASSPAGREISDTQYF	TGCGCCAGCAGCCCGGCGGGGCGGGAGATCTCAGATACGCAGTATTTT
TRBV27	TRBD1	NA	TRBJ1-1	CASSLNRDRAGTEAFF	TGTGCCAGCAGTTTAAACCGGGACAGGGCCGGGACTGAAGCTTTCTTT
TRBV9	TRBD1	NA	TRBJ2-7	CASSASGQGGNEQYF	TGTGCCAGCAGCGCCTCCGGACAGGGAGGTAACGAGCAGTACTTC
TRBV5-6	TRBD1	NA	TRBJ2-7	CASSLQGGYEQYF	TGTGCCAGCAGCTTACAGGGGGGCTACGAGCAGTACTTC
TRBV30	TRBD2	NA	TRBJ2-5	CACASGSEETQYF	TGTGCCTGCGCTAGCGGGAGTGAAGAGACCCAGTACTTC
TRBV4-1	NA	NA	TRBJ2-1	CASSQGGAREWGEEQFF	TGCGCCAGCAGCCAGGGGGGGGCCAGGGAATGGGGCGAAGAGCAGTTCTTC
TRBV19	NA	NA	TRBJ2-1	CASSYAESYNEQFF	TGTGCCAGTAGCTACGCGGAGTCCTACAATGAGCAGTTCTTC
TRBV6-6	TRBD2	NA	TRBJ2-5	CASRTSGRALWTQYF	TGTGCCAGCAGAACTAGCGGGAGGGCTCTGTGGACCCAGTACTTC
TRBV4-2	NA	NA	TRBJ1-1	CASSQGSEGNTEAFF	TGTGCCAGCAGCCAAGGTTCGGAGGGGAACACTGAAGCTTTCTTT
TRBV5-1	TRBD1	NA	TRBJ1-1	CASSSRQGATNTEAFF	TGCGCCAGCAGCTCAAGACAGGGGGCGACCAACACTGAAGCTTTCTTT
TRBV12-5	NA	NA	TRBJ1-5	CASGLVGGNQPQHF	TGTGCTAGTGGTTTGGTTGGAGGCAATCAGCCCCAGCATTTT
TRBV9	TRBD1	NA	TRBJ2-7	CASSVLGGQGPYEQYF	TGTGCCAGCAGTGTTTTGGGGGGACAGGGGCCCTACGAGCAGTACTTC